This is a list of T cell receptor beta chains from one sample in a study of immune cell composition in non-small cell lung cancer. Clones were read by immunoSEQ multiplex PCR, and TCRdb kept only the in-frame ones, dropping some. The table has about 4,000 clones, around 79% seen once. Sequenced sample: lung tumor tissue. The receptors were sampled from a human donor with non-small cell lung cancer. Each CDR3 is given with its conserved first and last residue. D genes are given only for firm matches. Rows may omit the clone size; those that give it use once, few, many or a size class.

TRBD2	TRBV7-3	NA	TRBJ2-2	TGTGCCAGCAGCTTACTAGCGGGAGCGAACACCGGGGAGCTGTTTTTT	CASSLLAGANTGELFF
TRBD1	TRBV4-3	NA	TRBJ1-4	TGCGCCAGCAGCCAGGAGGGGGCCAATGAAAAACTGTTTTTT	CASSQEGANEKLFF
NA	TRBV6-6	few	TRBJ1-5	TGTGCCAGCAGTACAGGGAATCAGCCCCAGCATTTT	CASSTGNQPQHF
TRBD1	TRBV7-2	NA	TRBJ1-2	TGTGCCAGCAGCTTAGCGCGGGGACAGGGGAACTATGGCTACACCTTC	CASSLARGQGNYGYTF
NA	TRBV6-6	large	TRBJ1-2	TGTGCCAGCAGTTACTCGACAGGCTCAAGTGGCTACACCTTC	CASSYSTGSSGYTF
NA	TRBV30	once	TRBJ1-1	TGTGCCTGGAGTGTCCCGAACACTGAAGCTTTCTTT	CAWSVPNTEAFF
TRBD1	TRBV27	NA	TRBJ2-7	TGTGCCAGCAGTGCCAGCAGGGGGCTCGGCGAGCAGTACTTC	CASSASRGLGEQYF
TRBD2	TRBV5-6	medium-sized	TRBJ2-7	TGTGCCAGCAGCGGAGGACTAGCGGGGAAGTTCTACGAGCAGTACTTC	CASSGGLAGKFYEQYF
NA	TRBV21-1	NA	TRBJ2-7	TGTGCCAGCAGCAAAGGACAGGGAAAAACCTACGAGCAGTACTTC	CASSKGQGKTYEQYF
TRBD2	TRBV7-3	NA	TRBJ2-3	TGTGCCAGCAGCCCCCTAGCGGTGAGCACAGATACGCAGTATTTT	CASSPLAVSTDTQYF
NA	TRBV30	few	TRBJ1-1	TGTGCCTGGGGAACGGACAGCGGCGGGAACACTGAAGCTTTCTTT	CAWGTDSGGNTEAFF
TRBD2	TRBV30	NA	TRBJ2-7	TGTGCCTGCAGAAAGACTAGCGCAGGCGAGCAGTACTTC	CACRKTSAGEQYF
NA	TRBV5-5	NA	TRBJ1-1	TGTGCCAGCAGCCGGAGAGGACTGGCTGAAGCTTTCTTT	CASSRRGLAEAFF
NA	TRBV5-4	NA	TRBJ2-5	TGTGCCAGCAGCTTGGGTGATGGGGGCCGAGAGACCCAGTACTTC	CASSLGDGGRETQYF
NA	TRBV7-9	NA	TRBJ2-1	TGTGCCAGCAGCTCTAGTAACTCCTACAATGAGCAGTTCTTC	CASSSSNSYNEQFF
TRBD1	TRBV7-9	NA	TRBJ1-2	TGTGCCAGCAGCTTGAATTCCGGGACAGGGCGATTTGGCTACACCTTC	CASSLNSGTGRFGYTF
NA	TRBV7-8	NA	TRBJ2-5	TGTGCCAGCAGCTCCAAAAAAAGCTGGCCAGAGACCCAGTACTTC	CASSSKKSWPETQYF
NA	TRBV30	few	TRBJ2-5	TGTGCCCGTTCCAGCGGAGTTCTGGAGACCCAGTACTTC	CARSSGVLETQYF
TRBD1	TRBV9	NA	TRBJ1-2	TGTGCCAGCAGCGTGGGGGGGAACAGGGGGGAAGGCTACACCTTC	CASSVGGNRGEGYTF
TRBD1	TRBV7-2	NA	TRBJ2-7	TGTGCCAGCAGCCTTAACAGGGGTGGGTACGAGCAGTACTTC	CASSLNRGGYEQYF
NA	TRBV4-1	NA	TRBJ1-5	TGCGCCAGCAGCTCTGGACTATCATGGGGTCAGCCCCAGCATTTT	CASSSGLSWGQPQHF
NA	TRBV27	NA	TRBJ1-1	TGTGCCAGCAGTTGGAAGACATTCACAGGTACTGAAGCTTTCTTT	CASSWKTFTGTEAFF
TRBD1	TRBV5-6	NA	TRBJ2-5	TGTGCCAGCAGCGAAGCACAGGGGAGCCAAGAGACCCAGTACTTC	CASSEAQGSQETQYF
NA	TRBV7-8	few	TRBJ1-5	TGTGCCAGCAGCTTATCGGGGGCTAGCAATCAGCCCCAGCATTTT	CASSLSGASNQPQHF
NA	TRBV5-6	NA	TRBJ1-6	TGTGCCAGCAGCCCCGCCAATCAAAGGACCTATAATTCACCCCTCCACTTT	CASSPANQRTYNSPLHF
NA	TRBV19	NA	TRBJ2-3	TGTGCCAGTAGCAAGACAGCGACGGGGCGTCCAGATACGCAGTATTTT	CASSKTATGRPDTQYF
TRBD1	TRBV11-2	NA	TRBJ1-3	TGTGCCAGCAGCACCGACAGGGAGGCTTCGGACACCATATATTTT	CASSTDREASDTIYF
TRBD1	TRBV11-2	NA	TRBJ1-6	TGTGCCAGCAGCTTGCAGGGGGTCTTTTCACCCCTCCACTTT	CASSLQGVFSPLHF
TRBD1	TRBV30	NA	TRBJ1-2	TGTGCCTGGAGCGCTACAGGGGACTATGGCTACACCTTC	CAWSATGDYGYTF
NA	TRBV9	once	TRBJ2-7	TGTGCCAGCAGCGTAGCTGAGTTCTCCTACGAGCAGTACTTC	CASSVAEFSYEQYF
NA	TRBV6-1	NA	TRBJ1-1	TGTGCCAGCAGTGAATCAACAGGGCGGGCTCTACAAGCTTTCTTT	CASSESTGRALQAFF
NA	TRBV5-6	NA	TRBJ1-4	TGTGCCAGCAGCTGGCGGGTAGGGTCCTTCCAGGAAAAACTGTTTTTT	CASSWRVGSFQEKLFF
TRBD1	TRBV4-2	NA	TRBJ1-5	TGTGCCAGCAGCCAACGACAGGGGGATCAGCCCCAGCATTTT	CASSQRQGDQPQHF
TRBD1	TRBV19	once	TRBJ2-7	TGTGCCAGTAGTCCCAAGGTGCGACAGGGGACATTCGAGCAGTACTTC	CASSPKVRQGTFEQYF
NA	TRBV6-1	once	TRBJ2-3	TGTGCCAGCAGTGAATTGGGGCCAGATACGCAGTATTTT	CASSELGPDTQYF
NA	TRBV9	NA	TRBJ1-6	TGTGCCAGCAGCGTAGATGTGGGACACGATAATTCACCCCTCCACTTT	CASSVDVGHDNSPLHF
NA	TRBV6-1	NA	TRBJ2-2	TGTGCCAGCAGGGGGGAGGAGGCGAACACCGGGGAGCTGTTTTTT	CASRGEEANTGELFF
NA	TRBV30	few	TRBJ1-4	TGTGCCTGGAGTGTTACAGGGTTTGGGAATGAAAAACTGTTTTTT	CAWSVTGFGNEKLFF
TRBD2	TRBV28	NA	TRBJ2-7	TGTGCCAGCAGCCCAAGGACTAGCGGGGGTAACGAGCAGTACTTC	CASSPRTSGGNEQYF
NA	TRBV7-2	NA	TRBJ2-7	TGTGCCAGCAGCTTAGTCGTGAAAAACGAGCAGTACTTC	CASSLVVKNEQYF
NA	TRBV30	NA	TRBJ1-2	TGTGCCTGGAGTCTCGGGACGGGCGGGTCTGATGGCTACACCTTC	CAWSLGTGGSDGYTF
NA	TRBV6-1	NA	TRBJ1-5	TGTGCCAGCAGTGAATGGGGTGTAGGCAATCAGCCCCAGCATTTT	CASSEWGVGNQPQHF
NA	TRBV4-2	NA	TRBJ1-1	TGTGCCAGCAGCCAAGATGAGGGTAGGGATGGGATGGGTAGTGAAGCTTTCTTT	CASSQDEGRDGMGSEAFF
NA	TRBV20-1	NA	TRBJ2-5	TGCAGTGACCTTAGCATGGAGACCCAGTACTTC	CSDLSMETQYF
TRBD2	TRBV11-2	NA	TRBJ2-3	TGTGCCAGCAGTACTAGCGGGGGGGCTTTTTTTACGCAGTATTTT	CASSTSGGAFFTQYF